This T cell receptor beta chain was recovered during a study of cytomegalovirus exposure and HLA in healthy donors. Profiling relied on immunoSEQ multiplex PCR, and the TCRdb table lists in-frame clones only, not all of them. The table lists more than 200,000 clones, around 91% of them singletons. The CDR3 sequence is 14 residues long. The germline V gene has CDR1 GTSNPN and CDR2 SVGIG (reference sequence). Trimming removed 8 bases from V and 1 base from J, with 14 bases in between. The chain employs TRBV30 and TRBJ2-2; no reliable D call. The receptor was derived from a woman in her thirties in good health and CMV-seronegative. Sequenced material: PBMCs. CDR3 in DNA: TGTGCCGGGATCCTTCGTTGGAACACCGGGGAGCTGTTTTTT. It codes for CAGILRWNTGELFF.